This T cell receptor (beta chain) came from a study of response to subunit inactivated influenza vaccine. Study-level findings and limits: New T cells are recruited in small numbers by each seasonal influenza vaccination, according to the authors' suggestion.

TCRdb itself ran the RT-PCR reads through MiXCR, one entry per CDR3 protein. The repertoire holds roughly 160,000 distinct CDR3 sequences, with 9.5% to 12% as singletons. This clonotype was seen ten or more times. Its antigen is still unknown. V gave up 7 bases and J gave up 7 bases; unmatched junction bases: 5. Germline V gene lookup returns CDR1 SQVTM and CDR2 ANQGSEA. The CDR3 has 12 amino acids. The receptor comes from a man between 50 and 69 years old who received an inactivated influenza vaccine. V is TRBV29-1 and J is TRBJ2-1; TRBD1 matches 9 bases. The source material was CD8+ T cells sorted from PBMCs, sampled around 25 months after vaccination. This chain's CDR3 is CSGDREVNEQFF. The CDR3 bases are TGCAGCGGGGACAGGGAGGTTAATGAGCAGTTCTTC.